The next 10 T cell receptor beta chains were all read from a single sample in a study of cytomegalovirus exposure and HLA in healthy donors. The primer mix had 60 Vbeta and 13 Jbeta primers. The data were produced by immunoSEQ multiplex PCR, yet TCRdb's version contains in-frame clones alone and is incomplete. This table holds approximately 170,000 clones, 70% to 90% found once. The sequenced material came from PBMCs. Receptor source: a young man in good health and CMV-seropositive.

The chain combines TRBV5-1 with TRBJ1-1; the D is unclear. The length of the CDR3 is 13 residues. V was cut by 4 bases and J by 5 bases, with 12 bases left in between. Germline values: CDR1 SGHRS, CDR2 YFSETQ. The CDR3 loop is CASSLRRGTEAFF. The CDR3 bases are TGCGCCAGCAGCCTCCGACGAGGAACTGAAGCTTTCTTT.

This clone was counted a few times. The chain employs TRBV19 and TRBJ1-1, with a tentative D call TRBD1 (5 bases). CDR1 and CDR2 (germline): LNHDA, SQIVND (reference sequence). V dropped 7 bases and J dropped 2 bases, with 11 bases sitting between them. The CDR3 consists of 13 residues. In DNA, the CDR3 is TGTGCCAGTACAGGGTCGTTTAACACTGAAGCTTTCTTT. This sequence encodes CASTGSFNTEAFF.

This clone was recorded once. The chain is built from TRBV7-9 and TRBJ1-5; possible D gene TRBD1, 5 bases. V was pared by 5 bases and J by 0 bases, with 11 bases between. From germline, CDR1 is SEHNR and CDR2 FQNEAQ (reference sequence). The length of the CDR3 is 15 residues. The CDR3 spells CASSLTEISNQPQHF. The CDR3 nucleotides are TGTGCCAGCAGCCTGACAGAAATTAGCAATCAGCCCCAGCATTTT.

The CDR3 nucleotides are TGTGCCAGTAGTATCTCTCGTTTCACCGGGGAGCTGTTTTTT. It encodes CASSISRFTGELFF. The V and J genes are TRBV19 and TRBJ2-2; no reliable D call. Per germline, CDR1 LNHDA and CDR2 SQIVND (reference sequence). This CDR3 is built from 14 residues. Trimming stripped 3 bases from V and 4 bases from J, with 9 bases between. Variable domain in full (rest from reference TRBV19 and TRBJ2-2): DGGITQSPKYLFRKEGQNVTLSCEQNLNHDAMYWYRQDPGQGLRLIYYSQIVNDFQKGDIAEGYSVSREKKESFPLTVTSAQKNPTAFYLCASSISRFTGELFFGEGSRLTVL.

This chain links TRBV21-1 with TRBJ2-2; the tabulated D call, TRBD2, remains unverified against the DNA. TRBV21-1 is recorded as a pseudogene. The CDR3 sequence is 14 residues long. CDR3: CASSKHGNTGELFF. The CDR3, as DNA: TGTGCCAGCAGCAAACACGGGAACACCGGGGAGCTGTTTTTT.

The chain joins TRBV11-2 to TRBJ2-7; D unresolved. CDR1 is SGHAT, CDR2 FQNNGV, per germline. The CDR3 is made up of 15 amino acids. Trimming removed 1 base at V and 3 bases at J, with 13 bases between. For the CDR3, the DNA is TGTGCCAGCAGCTTAGTGGCACGGAGTCTCTACGAGCAGTACTTC. This sequence encodes CASSLVARSLYEQYF.

This clone was found once. The chain carries TRBV7-3 and TRBJ2-1, with TRBD2 matching 7 bases. This CDR3 spans 17 amino acids. Unmatched junction bases numbered 10, after V lost 5 bases and J lost 0 bases. Germline values: CDR1 SGHTA, CDR2 FQGTGA. CDR3 loop: CASSPRLAQSSYNEQFF. CDR3 nucleotides: TGTGCCAGCAGCCCTCGACTAGCTCAGAGCTCCTACAATGAGCAGTTCTTC. Together with reference TRBV7-3 and TRBJ2-1, the CDR3 gives the full variable domain: GAGVSQTPSNKVTEKGKYVELRCDPISGHTALYWYRQSLGQGPEFLIYFQGTGAADDSGLPNDRFFAVRPEGSVSTLKIQRTERGDSAVYLCASSPRLAQSSYNEQFFGPGTRLTVL.

The rearrangement joins TRBV7-2 to TRBJ2-5, with 7 nucleotides matching TRBD1. Germline CDR1 is SGHTA and CDR2 is FQGNSA. Trimming cost V 5 bases and J 4 bases; bases outside gene matches: 7. CDR3 size: 14 residues. The CDR3 spells CASSPQGTPETQYF. In DNA form, the CDR3 reads TGTGCCAGCAGCCCACAGGGGACCCCAGAGACCCAGTACTTC.

The J gene is TRBJ1-2, the V gene TRBV4-1; D unclear. There are 16 residues in the CDR3. V gave up 0 bases and J gave up 2 bases, with 13 bases separating them. In germline, CDR1 is MGHRA, CDR2 YSYEKL. The CDR3 DNA reads as TGCGCCAGCAGCCAAGATCAAGGCAACAGAAACTATGGCTACACCTTC. Its translation is CASSQDQGNRNYGYTF.

The chain is built from TRBV15 and TRBJ2-3, with D tentatively TRBD1 (6 bases). The germline gives CDR1 LNHNV, CDR2 YYDKDF (reference sequence). Trimming cost V 1 base and J 1 base, with 6 bases left between them. The CDR3 length is 14 residues. The CDR3 bases are TGTGCCACCAGCAGAGGGACAGGCACAGATACGCAGTATTTT. Translation: CATSRGTGTDTQYF.